This TCR beta chain comes out of a study of shared clonotypes between healthy human individuals. Study in general: Researchers assigned three CD4 naive, three CD4 memory, two CD8 naive and one CD8 memory plate to each donor.

Germline CDR1 reads SGDLS; CDR2 reads YYNGEE. V lost 0 bases and J 2 bases, leaving 9 bases between the germline ends. This CDR3 has 14 amino acids. Naive CD8 cells, CD45RO-negative and positively selected for CCR7, excluded terminally differentiated effector memory CD45RA+ cells. The repertoire was sequenced with immunoSEQ multiplex PCR; TCRdb's copy has only in-frame clones and lacks some. The data show hundreds of thousands of clones, approximately 96% seen once. The chain has TRBV9 and TRBJ2-7; D is unclear. The sequence came from a woman aged 25-40 years in good health. Input material: naive CD8+ T cells sorted from blood. CDR3 in amino acids: CASSVEGNTYEQYF. CDR3 DNA: TGTGCCAGCAGCGTAGAAGGTAATACCTACGAGCAGTACTTC.